The next 4 T cell receptor beta chains were all read from a single sample in a study of tumor and adjacent non-tumor tissue in lung cancer. TCRbeta libraries were built with three rounds of nested PCR, modified from ARM-PCR. One entry per CDR3 protein results from TCRdb running MiXCR on the multiplex PCR reads. The sample gives 120,000 or so distinct CDR3 sequences, around three fifths of which show up once; 9.5% to 15% is in the top ten. This sample's RNA came from whole unsorted tissue. The sample taken for sequencing was lung tumor tissue. The receptors were gathered from a man aged 25 to 40 with non-small cell lung cancer.

The genes are TRBV5-1 and TRBJ2-7; 7 bases match TRBD2. The CDR3 length is 14 residues. The V gene's germline CDR1 is SGHRS and CDR2 YFSETQ. The V and J ends lost 0 bases and 2 bases, in that order; junction bases with no gene match: 2. The CDR3 protein is CASSLGGGPYEQYF. For the CDR3, the DNA is TGCGCCAGCAGCTTGGGGGGAGGGCCCTACGAGCAGTACTTC.

The rearrangement links TRBV11-2 to TRBJ1-1, with a possible D match to TRBD1 (6 bases). V shed 1 base and J shed 14 bases, with 17 bases lying between them. The germline gives CDR1 SGHAT, CDR2 FQNNGV. CDR3 length equals 13 residues. CDR3 sequence reads: CASSLAAGLGAFF. CDR3 coding DNA: TGTGCCAGCAGCTTAGCGGCAGGACTGGGGGCCTTCTTT.

Notes on this clonotype: A much larger clone lies a single base off, so this may be a read error. This sequence joins TRBV10-1 and TRBJ1-3; no firm D call. Trimming shortened V by 4 bases and J by 9 bases, and 13 bases separated the two germline ends. This CDR3 comprises 13 residues. The germline gives CDR1 WNHNN, CDR2 SYGVQD (reference sequence). The CDR3 protein is CASSGQVESTIYF. The CDR3 DNA reads TGCGCCAGCAGTGGCCAGGTCGAGTCCACCATATATTTT.

Note on this clonotype: A junction end diverges from the germline sequence, so it may reflect a read error. The chain recombines TRBV5-1 with TRBJ1-1; D is unresolved. The CDR3 consists of 14 residues. The germline V gene encodes CDR1 SGHRS and CDR2 YFSETQ. Written as DNA, the CDR3 is TGCGCCAGCAGCTTGGGGAGGGAGAGCACTGAAACTTCCTTT. It is translated as CASSLGRESTETSF.